One and the same sample provided the 7 T cell receptor beta chains below, sequenced in a study of cytomegalovirus exposure and HLA in healthy donors. This PCR relied on a set of 60 Vbeta primers and 13 Jbeta primers. Data came from immunoSEQ multiplex PCR; TCRdb stores just in-frame clones and leaves some out. The table records some 150,000 clones, roughly 79% of them present only once. Sequencing was performed on PBMCs. These receptors all come from a woman aged 40 to 50 in good health and CMV-seronegative.

In this sample, this clone turned up a few times. The gene calls are TRBV6-5 and TRBJ1-1; TRBD1 might be the D (5 bases). The germline V gene encodes CDR1 MNHEY and CDR2 SVGAGI. V was pared by 3 bases and J by 5 bases, with 10 bases between. The CDR3 totals 13 residues. This CDR3 is CASSYGQGTEAFF. The CDR3, as DNA: TGTGCCAGCAGTTATGGCCAGGGAACTGAAGCTTTCTTT.

V gene TRBV7-2 combines with J gene TRBJ1-3, with a tentative D call TRBD1 (5 bases). The CDR3 contains 15 residues. Deletions cut 4 bases from V and 0 bases from J, with 10 bases between. The V gene's germline CDR1 is SGHTA and CDR2 FQGNSA. CDR3 bases: TGTGCCAGCAGCTCCACAGGCTTCTCTGGAAACACCATATATTTT. Translated, it gives CASSSTGFSGNTIYF. The whole variable domain, filled in from reference TRBV7-2 and TRBJ1-3, reads GAGVSQSPSNKVTEKGKDVELRCDPISGHTALYWYRQSLGQGLEFLIYFQGNSAPDKSGLPSDRFSAERTGGSVSTLTIQRTQQEDSAVYLCASSSTGFSGNTIYFGEGSWLTVV.

This clone was found a few times. The genes are TRBV5-4 and TRBJ2-7, with TRBD2 matching 12 bases. The V segment lost 5 bases and the J segment 2 bases; nucleotides outside the gene matches: 11. CDR1 is SGHNT and CDR2 is YYREEE in the germline V gene (reference sequence). CDR3 length equals 17 residues. CDR3 DNA: TGTGCCAGCAGTCGAGGACTAGCGGGAACACAAACCTACGAGCAGTACTTC. Translated, it gives CASSRGLAGTQTYEQYF.

This chain links TRBV19 with TRBJ1-1; 8 bases match TRBD1. The germline gives CDR1 LNHDA, CDR2 SQIVND (reference sequence). CDR3 length: 14 residues. V shed 7 bases and J 4 bases; nucleotides not matched to a gene: 8. The CDR3 DNA is TGTGCCAGTACATCGACAGGGGTCGGCACTGAAGCTTTCTTT. It is translated as CASTSTGVGTEAFF.

This chain links TRBV7-6 with TRBJ1-1; no clear D gene. The ends were cut back, 1 base at V and 6 bases at J, with 9 bases in the middle. The CDR3 covers 13 residues. CDR1 SGHVS and CDR2 FNYEAQ come from the germline V gene. CDR3: CASSLGGWSEAFF. The CDR3 region has the DNA TGTGCCAGCAGCTTAGGCGGTTGGTCTGAAGCTTTCTTT.

The rearrangement joins TRBV5-4 to TRBJ2-3, with 10 bases lining up with TRBD2. Unmatched junction bases numbered 4, after V lost 0 bases and J lost 6 bases. Per the germline V gene, CDR1 is SGHNT and CDR2 is YYREEE (reference sequence). The CDR3 covers 15 residues. This chain's CDR3 is CASSLERGGLDTQYF. The CDR3 DNA follows: TGTGCCAGCAGCTTGGAGCGGGGGGGCCTCGATACGCAGTATTTT. The whole variable domain, filled in from reference TRBV5-4 and TRBJ2-3, reads ETGVTQSPTHLIKTRGQQVTLRCSSQSGHNTVSWYQQALGQGPQFIFQYYREEENGRGNFPPRFSGLQFPNYSSELNVNALELDDSALYLCASSLERGGLDTQYFGPGTRLTVL.

The gene calls are TRBV5-1 and TRBJ2-3, with 11 bases fitting TRBD2. The ends lost 4 bases at V and 4 bases at J; junction bases unmatched: 5. Per the germline V gene, CDR1 is SGHRS and CDR2 is YFSETQ. The CDR3 contains 15 residues. CDR3 DNA: TGCGCCAGCAGCGCTAGCGGGGGGCCCTCAGATACGCAGTATTTT. Translating it yields CASSASGGPSDTQYF.